This T cell receptor (beta chain) originates from a study of blood T cell repertoires in COVID-19. Study context: COVID-19 samples, acute and convalescent, were from the United States, Italy and Spain. From T cells, B-cell-depleted T cells, or PBMCs came the material, which was cDNA or gDNA.

Profiling relied on immunoSEQ multiplex PCR, and the TCRdb table lists in-frame clones only, not all of them. The table records about 180,000 clones, roughly 90% of them present only once. The CDR3 covers 16 residues. The germline V gene has CDR1 SNHLY and CDR2 FYNNEI. Deletions cut 1 base from V and 3 bases from J, with 12 bases between. The sequence was obtained from a man aged 65-85 years with active or convalescent COVID-19. This chain uses TRBV2 with TRBJ2-2, with D perhaps matching TRBD1 (5 bases). The sample taken for sequencing was peripheral blood. As DNA, the CDR3 is TGTGCCAGCAGTGAAGAGGCCCTCAGGGACACCGGGGAGCTGTTTTTT. This gives the protein CASSEEALRDTGELFF. The entire variable domain, with the rest obtained from reference TRBV2 and TRBJ2-2, is as follows: EPEVTQTPSHQVTQMGQEVILRCVPISNHLYFYWYRQILGQKVEFLVSFYNNEISEKSEIFDDQFSVERPDGSNFTLKIRSTKLEDSAMYFCASSEEALRDTGELFFGEGSRLTVL.